The T cell receptor beta chain under discussion was sequenced for a study of cytomegalovirus exposure and HLA in healthy donors. General study points: For most TCR sequences rarity was the rule, although some public TCRs occurred in many donors. Follow-up analysis found HLA locus-dependent TCR association rates, highest for DRB1 and lowest for HLA-C. Specificity of three CMV-associated chains for CMV antigens was verified in vitro. For most TCR beta V segments, an earlier analysis put the productive rate at about 87% or about 30% of the time.

Note on this clone: Its antigen remains unknown.

Both 60 Vbeta primers and 13 Jbeta primers went into the PCR. Using immunoSEQ multiplex PCR, the repertoire was profiled, and TCRdb retains in-frame clones only, with some absent. The table has roughly 100,000 clones, about 77% seen once. CDR3 length: 15 residues. Germline assignment: CDR1 MDHEN and CDR2 SYDVKM. V lost 2 bases and J lost 10; bases outside the gene matches: 11. The sequence was obtained from a woman aged 18-29 years in good health and CMV-seropositive. The source material was PBMCs. V and J are TRBV28 and TRBJ1-2; 9 nucleotides line up with TRBD1. This chain's CDR3 is CASSLGAQGAWDYTF. DNA for the CDR3: TGTGCCAGCAGTTTAGGTGCACAGGGGGCTTGGGACTACACCTTC.